This T cell receptor (beta chain) was recorded in a study of T cells in localized non-small cell lung cancer. Germline CDR1 ENHRY, CDR2 SYGVKD. The length of the CDR3 is 17 residues. With 2 bases clipped from V and 4 bases from J, the junction kept 12 bases outside the gene matches. TCRdb's copy holds only in-frame clones and misses some; the assay was immunoSEQ multiplex PCR. The table records about 70,000 clones, 80% to 90% of them present only once. The chain employs TRBV10-3 and TRBJ2-5, with TRBD2 identical over 8 bases. This specimen was peripheral blood, taken before any cancer treatment. This clonotype was obtained from a male donor at least 60 years old with stage III squamous cell lung carcinoma. CDR3 sequence (DNA): TGTGCCATCAGTGAGCCCATCGGGCGGGGGGAGCGAGAGACCCAGTACTTC. This codes for CAISEPIGRGERETQYF.